These T cell receptor beta chains were read from a single sample in a study of T cell responses to AZD1222 COVID-19 vaccine. TCRdb's table, derived via immunoSEQ multiplex PCR, lists solely in-frame clones and lacks some. The sample gives roughly 180,000 clones, approximately 87% of which show up once; 2.5% to 3% is in the top ten. The specimen was peripheral blood, collected on day 0 of MenACWY control vaccination. These receptor sequences come from an adult in good health. Both conserved end residues are part of each CDR3. D genes are given only for firm matches. Size tells how often a clone was seen (once, few, many) or the class of an expanded clone, and some rows leave it out.

d_call j_call v_call clone_size cdr3_nt cdr3_aa
TRBD2 TRBJ2-1 TRBV19 NA TGTGCCAGTAATCGCGGGAGTCTCGAGAATGAGCAGTTCTTC CASNRGSLENEQFF
NA TRBJ2-2 TRBV30 once TGTGCCTGGAGTGTACAGGGTCCCGGGGAGCTGTTTTTT CAWSVQGPGELFF
TRBD1 TRBJ2-2 TRBV27 NA TGTGCCAGCAGTCTTTTACAGGGGGCAGCCGGGGAGCTGTTTTTT CASSLLQGAAGELFF
TRBD2 TRBJ2-3 TRBV30 NA TGTGCCTGGACGGGGGGAGGCACAGATACGCAGTATTTT CAWTGGGTDTQYF
NA TRBJ1-6 TRBV28 NA TGTGCCAGCAGTCTCCCCTCGGGGGGGGCAGGGTCACCCCTCCACTTT CASSLPSGGAGSPLHF
NA TRBJ2-7 TRBV18 NA TGTGCCAGCTCACAGGACGCCTACGAGCAGTACTTC CASSQDAYEQYF
TRBD2 TRBJ2-3 TRBV2 NA TGTGCCAGCAGTGAGACTAGCGGCACAGATACGCAGTATTTT CASSETSGTDTQYF
NA TRBJ2-7 TRBV27 NA TGTGCCAGCAGTAATACAGCGACCTACGAGCAGTACTTC CASSNTATYEQYF
TRBD2 TRBJ2-3 TRBV6-2/TRBV6-3 NA TGTGCCAGCAGTTATGGGACTAGAGTTGCAGATACGCAGTATTTT CASSYGTRVADTQYF
NA TRBJ2-7 TRBV27 NA TGTGCCAGCACAAAGCTGGCAGCGAGCTCCTACGAGCAGTACTTC CASTKLAASSYEQYF
NA TRBJ2-1 TRBV7-3 NA TGTGCCAGCAGCCGAACGGGCGGGGAGAGTAATGAGCAGTTCTTC CASSRTGGESNEQFF
TRBD1 TRBJ1-4 TRBV9 NA TGTGCCAGCAGCGTCCAGACAGGGGGCGGTGGCGAAAAACTGTTTTTT CASSVQTGGGGEKLFF
NA TRBJ2-1 TRBV10-3 NA TGTGCCATCTTACAACCTAGGGACAATGAGCAGTTCTTC CAILQPRDNEQFF
NA TRBJ2-1 TRBV6-5 NA TGTGCCAGCAGTTACGAGTGGTCGGGGACATACAATGAGCAGTTCTTC CASSYEWSGTYNEQFF
TRBD1 TRBJ1-2 TRBV5-1 NA TGCGCCAGCAGCACCCGGGACAGGGACTATGGCTACACCTTC CASSTRDRDYGYTF
TRBD2 TRBJ2-2 TRBV5-4 NA TGTGCCAGCAGCTTGGGACTAGCTGGGTCAGTCGGGGAGCTGTTTTTT CASSLGLAGSVGELFF
NA TRBJ2-2 TRBV9 NA TGTGCCAGCAGCGTTGGATCCGGGGAGCTGTTTTTT CASSVGSGELFF